This is a list of T cell receptor beta chains from one sample in a study of blood T cell repertoires in COVID-19. Clones were read by immunoSEQ multiplex PCR, and TCRdb kept only the in-frame ones, dropping some. The sample comprises roughly 180,000 clones, about 81% of which are singletons, and about an eighth rests with the top ten. Sequencing used peripheral blood. These receptors were obtained from a woman older than 75 with COVID-19, enrolled during active disease. The CDR3 runs from the conserved cysteine through the conserved F or W. A D gene is named only where the DNA matches it firmly. Clone size, where shown, is once, few, many, or a class for clones that have expanded.

V	J	size	D	CDR3	DNA
TRBV9	TRBJ1-4	NA	NA	CACKRGLNEKLFF	TGTGCCTGCAAGAGAGGGCTTAATGAAAAACTGTTTTTT
TRBV5-8	TRBJ1-1	few	NA	CASSLVLGAGNTEAFF	TGTGCCAGCAGCTTGGTACTGGGGGCGGGGAACACTGAAGCTTTCTTT
TRBV6-2/TRBV6-3	TRBJ2-5	NA	TRBD2	CASSRLAVQETQYF	TGTGCCAGCAGTCGACTAGCGGTCCAAGAGACCCAGTACTTC
TRBV2	TRBJ1-5	NA	TRBD1	CASSPLPGTGSDSNQPQHF	TGTGCCAGCAGCCCTCTTCCCGGGACAGGGTCCGATAGCAATCAGCCCCAGCATTTT
TRBV15	TRBJ2-5	NA	NA	CATSSQILRGGGETQYF	TGTGCCACCAGCAGTCAGATTCTAAGGGGCGGAGGGGAGACCCAGTACTTC
TRBV6-5	TRBJ1-1	NA	NA	CASNLGPNTEAFF	TGTGCCAGCAACCTGGGCCCAAACACTGAAGCTTTCTTT
TRBV6-5	TRBJ1-1	NA	TRBD1	CASSYSLGQGEAFF	TGTGCCAGCAGTTACTCCCTAGGACAGGGTGAAGCTTTCTTT
TRBV5-6	TRBJ1-6	NA	NA	CASSLAGSGFYSPLHF	TGTGCCAGCAGCTTGGCAGGGTCAGGGTTTTATTCACCCCTCCACTTT
TRBV19	TRBJ2-3	NA	TRBD2	CASSTALAGENTDTQYF	TGTGCCAGTAGTACCGCTCTAGCGGGGGAAAACACAGATACGCAGTATTTT
TRBV5-8	TRBJ2-5	NA	TRBD2	CASSYWGVGLVGTQYF	TGTGCCAGCAGTTATTGGGGCGTCGGACTAGTCGGGACCCAGTACTTC
TRBV4-1	TRBJ1-5	NA	NA	CASSLTEMVQPQHF	TGCGCCAGCAGCCTGACAGAAATGGTTCAGCCCCAGCATTTT
TRBV4-1	TRBJ2-2	NA	NA	CASSQDSPGGKLFF	TGCGCCAGCAGCCAAGATTCCCCCGGGGGTAAGCTGTTTTTT
TRBV30	TRBJ2-2	NA	NA	CAWNRGANTGELFF	TGTGCCTGGAATCGGGGGGCCAACACCGGGGAGCTGTTTTTT
TRBV4-1	TRBJ1-4	NA	NA	CASSQGGDGREREKLFF	TGCGCCAGCAGCCAAGGGGGGGATGGCAGGGAACGTGAAAAACTGTTTTTT
TRBV29-1	TRBJ2-3	NA	NA	CSVEPGSVTDTQYF	TGCAGCGTTGAACCCGGGTCGGTCACAGATACGCAGTATTTT
TRBV14	TRBJ1-4	once	TRBD1	CASSRGQDATNEKLFF	TGTGCCAGCAGTCGCGGACAGGATGCAACTAATGAAAAACTGTTTTTT
TRBV2	TRBJ2-2	once	NA	CASRGSGTGELFF	TGTGCCAGTCGGGGATCGGGGACCGGGGAGCTGTTTTTT
TRBV6-5	TRBJ1-3	NA	NA	CASTRPSGNTIYF	TGTGCCAGCACTAGACCCTCTGGAAACACCATATATTTT
TRBV27	TRBJ2-3	NA	TRBD1	CASSKDRGTDTQYF	TGTGCCAGCAGTAAGGACAGGGGCACAGATACGCAGTATTTT
TRBV29-1	TRBJ2-7	NA	NA	CSARDSSSYEQYF	TGCAGCGCCCGGGACTCCAGCTCCTACGAGCAGTACTTC
TRBV5-1	TRBJ1-4	NA	TRBD1	CASSQTGTGGDEKLFF	TGCGCCAGCAGCCAAACCGGGACAGGGGGCGACGAAAAACTGTTTTTT
TRBV5-6	TRBJ2-7	NA	NA	CASSLVGALNEQYF	TGTGCCAGCAGCTTGGTTGGGGCCCTCAACGAGCAGTACTTC
TRBV30	TRBJ2-5	few	TRBD1	CAWIGQGRRAQYF	TGTGCCTGGATTGGACAGGGTAGAAGGGCCCAGTACTTC
TRBV6-5	TRBJ2-7	once	TRBD1	CASSYGTGVYEQYF	TGTGCCAGCAGTTACGGGACAGGGGTTTACGAGCAGTACTTC
TRBV11-3	TRBJ2-1	NA	NA	CASSLVGNYNEQFF	TGTGCCAGCAGCTTAGTCGGTAATTACAATGAGCAGTTCTTC
TRBV19	TRBJ2-1	NA	NA	CASSIGAGNEQFF	TGTGCCAGTAGTATTGGAGCGGGCAATGAGCAGTTCTTC
TRBV28	TRBJ2-2	NA	TRBD2	CASSRKPSGSWNTGELFF	TGTGCCAGCAGTAGGAAACCTAGCGGGAGTTGGAACACCGGGGAGCTGTTTTTT
TRBV5-1	TRBJ2-7	NA	TRBD1	CASSRGQGAPNSYEQYF	TGCGCCAGCAGCCGGGGACAGGGGGCGCCGAATTCCTACGAGCAGTACTTC
TRBV14	TRBJ1-5	NA	NA	CASSQFYNQPQHF	TGTGCCAGCAGCCAGTTCTACAATCAGCCCCAGCATTTT
TRBV28	TRBJ2-1	NA	TRBD2	CASSFGLAGVRQFF	TGTGCCAGCAGTTTTGGTCTAGCGGGAGTTAGACAGTTCTTC
TRBV27	TRBJ1-4	once	TRBD1	CASSFAGGEKLFF	TGTGCCAGCAGTTTCGCAGGGGGTGAAAAACTGTTTTTT
TRBV7-2	TRBJ1-3	NA	NA	CASSLAAPRTGNTIYF	TGTGCCAGCAGCTTAGCGGCCCCCCGAACTGGAAACACCATATATTTT
TRBV27	TRBJ1-1	few	TRBD1	CASSSPRTGANTEAFF	TGTGCCAGCAGTTCCCCGAGGACAGGGGCGAACACTGAAGCTTTCTTT
TRBV27	TRBJ2-7	NA	NA	CASSWLRGGEQYF	TGTGCCAGCAGTTGGTTAAGAGGTGGCGAGCAGTACTTC
TRBV5-1	TRBJ2-3	NA	TRBD1	CASSSGQGQDTQYF	TGCGCCAGCAGCAGCGGACAGGGGCAAGATACGCAGTATTTT
TRBV24-1	TRBJ1-2	NA	NA	CATSDNFYGYTF	TGTGCCACCAGTGACAATTTCTATGGCTACACCTTC
TRBV24-1	TRBJ2-5	NA	TRBD1	CATSGRPGQGARQETQYF	TGTGCCACCAGTGGCCGCCCGGGACAGGGGGCTAGGCAAGAGACCCAGTACTTC
TRBV2	TRBJ2-2	NA	NA	CASSVTAGELFF	TGTGCCAGCAGTGTGACAGCCGGGGAGCTGTTTTTT
TRBV28	TRBJ1-1	NA	NA	CASSTPGGSAEAFF	TGTGCCAGCAGTACCCCCGGGGGGTCGGCTGAAGCTTTCTTT